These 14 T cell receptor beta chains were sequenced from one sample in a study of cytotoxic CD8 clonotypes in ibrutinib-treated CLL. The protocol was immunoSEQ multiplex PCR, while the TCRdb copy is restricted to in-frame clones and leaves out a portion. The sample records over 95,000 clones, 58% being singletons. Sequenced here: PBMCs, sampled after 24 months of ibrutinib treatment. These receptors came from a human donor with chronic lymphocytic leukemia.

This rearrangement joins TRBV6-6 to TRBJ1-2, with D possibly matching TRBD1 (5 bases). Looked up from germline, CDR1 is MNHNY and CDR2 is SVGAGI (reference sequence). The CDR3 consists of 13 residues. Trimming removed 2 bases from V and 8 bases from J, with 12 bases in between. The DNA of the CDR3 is TGTGCCAGCAGTTACGGGCAGGGTGGCGGCTACACCTTC. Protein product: CASSYGQGGGYTF.

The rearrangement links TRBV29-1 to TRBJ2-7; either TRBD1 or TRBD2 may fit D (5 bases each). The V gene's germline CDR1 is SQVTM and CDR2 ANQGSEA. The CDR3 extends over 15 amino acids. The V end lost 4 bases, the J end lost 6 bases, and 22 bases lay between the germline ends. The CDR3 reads CSVGGWGRSGLEQYF. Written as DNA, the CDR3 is TGCAGCGTTGGCGGATGGGGAAGATCGGGGCTCGAGCAGTACTTC.

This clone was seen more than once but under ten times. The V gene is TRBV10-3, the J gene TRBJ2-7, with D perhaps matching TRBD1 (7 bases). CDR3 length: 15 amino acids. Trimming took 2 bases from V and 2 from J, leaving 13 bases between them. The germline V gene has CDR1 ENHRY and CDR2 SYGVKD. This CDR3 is CAISEPGGRPYEQYF. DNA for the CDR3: TGTGCCATCAGTGAGCCAGGGGGGCGCCCCTACGAGCAGTACTTC.

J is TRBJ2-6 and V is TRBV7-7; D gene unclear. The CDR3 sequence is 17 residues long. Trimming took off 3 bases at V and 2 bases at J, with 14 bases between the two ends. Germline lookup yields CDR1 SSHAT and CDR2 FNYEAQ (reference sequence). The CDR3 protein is CASSLGPKGTGANVLTF. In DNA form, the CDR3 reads TGTGCCAGCAGCTTGGGCCCCAAAGGCACTGGGGCCAACGTCCTGACTTTC. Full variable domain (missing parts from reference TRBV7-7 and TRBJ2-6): GAGVSQSPRYKVTKRGQDVTLRCDPISSHATLYWYQQALGQGPEFLTYFNYEAQPDKSGLPSDRFSAERPEGSISTLTIQRTEQRDSAMYRCASSLGPKGTGANVLTFGAGSRLTVL.

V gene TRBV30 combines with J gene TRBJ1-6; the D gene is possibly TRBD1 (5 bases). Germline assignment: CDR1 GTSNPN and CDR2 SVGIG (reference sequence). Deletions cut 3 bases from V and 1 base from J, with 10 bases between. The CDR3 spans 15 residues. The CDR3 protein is CAWRDGGSYNSPLHF. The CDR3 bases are TGTGCCTGGAGGGATGGGGGATCCTATAATTCACCCCTCCACTTT. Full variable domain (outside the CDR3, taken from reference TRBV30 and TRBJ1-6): SQTIHQWPATLVQPVGSPLSLECTVEGTSNPNLYWYRQAAGRGLQLLFYSVGIGQISSEVPQNLSASRPQDRQFILSSKKLLLSDSGFYLCAWRDGGSYNSPLHFGNGTRLTVT.

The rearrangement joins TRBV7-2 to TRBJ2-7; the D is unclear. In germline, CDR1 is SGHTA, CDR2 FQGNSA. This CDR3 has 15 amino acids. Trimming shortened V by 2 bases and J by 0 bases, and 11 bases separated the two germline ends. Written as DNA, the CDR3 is TGTGCCAGCAGCTTACGGGCAGCTAGCTCCTACGAGCAGTACTTC. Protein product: CASSLRAASSYEQYF.

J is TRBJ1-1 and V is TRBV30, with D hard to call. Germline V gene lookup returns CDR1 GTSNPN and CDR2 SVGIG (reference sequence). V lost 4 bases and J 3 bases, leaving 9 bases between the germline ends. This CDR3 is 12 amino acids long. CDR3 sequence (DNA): TGTGCCTGGACTGGACTAGACACTGAAGCTTTCTTT. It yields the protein CAWTGLDTEAFF.

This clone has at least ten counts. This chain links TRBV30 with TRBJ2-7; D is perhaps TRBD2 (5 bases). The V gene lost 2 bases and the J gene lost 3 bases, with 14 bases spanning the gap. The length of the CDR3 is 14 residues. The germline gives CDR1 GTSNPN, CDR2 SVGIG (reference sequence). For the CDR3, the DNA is TGTGCCTGGAGTCCTACCGGACTGCACTACGAGCAGTACTTC. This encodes CAWSPTGLHYEQYF.

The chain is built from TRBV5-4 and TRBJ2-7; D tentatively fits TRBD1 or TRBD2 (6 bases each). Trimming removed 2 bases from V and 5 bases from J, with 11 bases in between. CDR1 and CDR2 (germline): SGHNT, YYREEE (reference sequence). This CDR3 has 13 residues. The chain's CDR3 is CASSFGGGDEQYF. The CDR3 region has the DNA TGTGCCAGCAGCTTCGGGGGCGGCGACGAGCAGTACTTC.

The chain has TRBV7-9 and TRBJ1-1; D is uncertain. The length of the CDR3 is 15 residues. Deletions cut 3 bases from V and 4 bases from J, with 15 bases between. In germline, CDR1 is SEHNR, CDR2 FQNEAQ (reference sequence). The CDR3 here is CASSLATTVGTEAFF. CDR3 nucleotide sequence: TGTGCCAGCAGCTTGGCGACAACAGTCGGCACTGAAGCTTTCTTT.

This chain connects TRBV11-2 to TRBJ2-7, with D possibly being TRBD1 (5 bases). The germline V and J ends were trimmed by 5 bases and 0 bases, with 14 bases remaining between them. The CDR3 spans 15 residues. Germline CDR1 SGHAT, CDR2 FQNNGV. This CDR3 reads CASSRDSQSSYEQYF. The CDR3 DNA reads TGTGCCAGCAGCCGCGACAGTCAAAGCTCCTACGAGCAGTACTTC.

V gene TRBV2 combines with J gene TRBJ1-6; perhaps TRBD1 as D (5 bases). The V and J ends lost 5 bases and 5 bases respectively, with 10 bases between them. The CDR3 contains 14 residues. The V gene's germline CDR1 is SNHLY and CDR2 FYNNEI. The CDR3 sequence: CASSRGFDNSPLHF. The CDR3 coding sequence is TGTGCCAGCAGTAGGGGTTTCGATAATTCACCCCTCCACTTT.

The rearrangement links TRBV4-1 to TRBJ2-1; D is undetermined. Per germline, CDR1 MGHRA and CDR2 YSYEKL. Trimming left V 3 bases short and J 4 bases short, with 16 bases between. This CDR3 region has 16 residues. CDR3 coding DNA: TGCGCCAGCAGCCATCCCTACACCGCGGCTTACAATGAGCAGTTCTTC. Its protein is CASSHPYTAAYNEQFF.

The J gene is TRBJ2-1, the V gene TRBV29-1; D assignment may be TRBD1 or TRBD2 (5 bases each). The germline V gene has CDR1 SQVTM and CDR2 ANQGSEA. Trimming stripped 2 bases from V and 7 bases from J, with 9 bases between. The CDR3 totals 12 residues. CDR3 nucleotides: TGCAGCGTTGAACAGGGCGGGAATGAGCAGTTCTTC. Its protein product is CSVEQGGNEQFF.